The 15 T cell receptor beta chains below all came from one sample that was sequenced in a study of cytomegalovirus exposure and HLA in healthy donors. PCR employed 60 Vbeta and 13 Jbeta primers. The repertoire was sequenced with immunoSEQ multiplex PCR; TCRdb's copy has only in-frame clones and lacks some. This sample has around 97,000 clones; 70% to 75% occur once, and the top ten carry 3.5% to 4.5%. Sequenced input: PBMCs. The source of these receptors is a man aged 35 to 55 in good health and CMV-seronegative.

The genes are TRBV4-1 and TRBJ1-2, with D hard to call. Trimming pared 0 bases from V and 2 bases from J, leaving 7 bases between. The CDR3 covers 14 residues. Germline V gives CDR1 MGHRA, CDR2 YSYEKL. CDR3 in DNA: TGCGCCAGCAGCCAAGACCGAGCCAACTATGGCTACACCTTC. Translation: CASSQDRANYGYTF.

The V gene is TRBV10-3, the J gene TRBJ2-7, with 10 positions matching TRBD1. The CDR3 sequence is 16 residues long. Trimming took 5 bases from V and 5 from J; bases not matched to a gene: 12. Germline CDR1 ENHRY, CDR2 SYGVKD. This chain's CDR3 is CAISPRIGTGDDEQYF. The CDR3 nucleotides read TGTGCCATCAGTCCGAGAATAGGGACAGGGGATGACGAGCAGTACTTC.

The chain carries TRBV29-1 and TRBJ2-7, with 9 nucleotides matching TRBD1. The germline V gene has CDR1 SQVTM and CDR2 ANQGSEA. V shed 5 bases, J shed 2 bases, and the junction held 22 bases outside the gene matches. CDR3 size: 19 residues. CDR3 region: CSVFRPGQGGEGTTYEQYF. The CDR3 DNA follows: TGCAGCGTTTTTAGACCGGGACAGGGAGGGGAAGGGACTACCTACGAGCAGTACTTC.

The chain carries TRBV11-3 and TRBJ2-6; 9 nucleotides match TRBD1. The V gene end was trimmed by 5 bases and the J gene end by 0 bases; junction bases not matched to a gene: 11. The germline V gene encodes CDR1 SGHNT and CDR2 YENEEA. This CDR3 has 19 amino acids. CDR3 DNA: TGTGCCAGCAGCCCGTCCGGGACAGGGTTTTACTCTGGGGCCAACGTCCTGACTTTC. It codes for CASSPSGTGFYSGANVLTF.

This clone was detected only once. The chain links TRBV15 to TRBJ2-5, with no clear D. This CDR3 contains 13 residues. V gave up 0 bases and J gave up 3 bases, with 5 bases separating them. Germline V gene lookup returns CDR1 LNHNV and CDR2 YYDKDF (reference sequence). The CDR3 reads CATSRDREETQYF. The CDR3 nucleotides are TGTGCCACCAGCAGAGATCGGGAAGAGACCCAGTACTTC.

The V call is TRBV5-1, the J call TRBJ2-7, with D possibly matching TRBD1 (6 bases). This CDR3 is 14 amino acids long. CDR1 and CDR2 (germline): SGHRS, YFSETQ. The V gene lost 2 bases and the J gene lost 5 bases, with 14 bases spanning the gap. In DNA, the CDR3 is TGCGCCAGCAGCTTCGGAACAGGGCTCCACGAGCAGTACTTC. Amino acid sequence: CASSFGTGLHEQYF.

The rearrangement uses TRBV10-3 and TRBJ1-4, with 9 positions matching TRBD1. CDR1 is ENHRY, CDR2 SYGVKD, per germline. V lost 2 bases to trimming and J lost 7 bases; unmatched junction nucleotides: 5. This CDR3 is 15 amino acids long. CDR3 protein: CAISERDREGEKLFF. In nucleotides, the CDR3 is TGTGCCATCAGTGAGAGGGACAGGGAGGGTGAAAAACTGTTTTTT.

The rearrangement links TRBV27 to TRBJ2-7, with D maybe TRBD1 (5 bases). Germline CDR1 MNHEY, CDR2 SMNVEV (reference sequence). The V end lost 5 bases, the J end lost 5 bases, and 16 bases lay between the germline ends. The CDR3 runs to 14 residues. CDR3 sequence (DNA): TGTGCCAGCAGTCCTCAGGGTTTTACCCACGAGCAGTACTTC. It codes for CASSPQGFTHEQYF.

This clone was detected only once. This sequence joins TRBV2 and TRBJ2-7; 8 bases are a match to TRBD1. CDR1 and CDR2 (germline): SNHLY, FYNNEI. V lost 6 bases and J lost 2; bases outside the gene matches: 6. This CDR3 has 14 amino acids. In DNA form, the CDR3 reads TGTGCCAGCAGCGCCGGCAGGGGGCCCTACGAGCAGTACTTC. The encoded protein is CASSAGRGPYEQYF.

The chain links TRBV4-1 to TRBJ1-5; maybe TRBD1 (6 bases). CDR3 size: 14 residues. CDR1 is MGHRA, CDR2 YSYEKL, per germline. V was clipped by 1 base and J by 10 bases, with 14 bases between them. The CDR3 bases are TGCGCCAGCAGCCAAGGTGGAGGGGGGGTCCCCCAGCATTTT. Its translation: CASSQGGGGVPQHF.

This chain's CDR3 is CAASPGQVDEQFF. The CDR3 bases are TGTGCCGCTTCTCCGGGACAGGTCGATGAGCAGTTCTTC. This rearrangement joins TRBV15 to TRBJ2-1; 8 bases agree with TRBD1. After removal of 11 bases from V and 8 bases from J, the junction contained 11 bases not matched to a gene. In germline, CDR1 is LNHNV, CDR2 YYDKDF (reference sequence). The length of the CDR3 is 13 residues.

This chain connects TRBV5-8 to TRBJ2-3; weak D call: TRBD2 (6 bases). The V gene lost 3 bases and the J gene lost 3 bases, with 17 bases spanning the gap. The germline V gene has CDR1 SGHTS and CDR2 YDEGEE. CDR3 length: 16 residues. The CDR3 sequence is CASSYGGNFGTDTQYF. CDR3 nucleotide sequence: TGTGCCAGCAGCTATGGAGGGAATTTTGGGACAGATACGCAGTATTTT.

This rearrangement joins TRBV2 to TRBJ2-7, with D perhaps matching TRBD2 (5 bases). This CDR3 region has 13 residues. The V gene's germline CDR1 is SNHLY and CDR2 FYNNEI. V lost 7 bases to trimming and J lost 1 base, with 11 bases between them. The CDR3 sequence: CASIPRGSYEQYF. In nucleotides, the CDR3 is TGTGCCAGCATACCCCGGGGTTCCTACGAGCAGTACTTC. Full variable domain (missing parts from reference TRBV2 and TRBJ2-7): EPEVTQTPSHQVTQMGQEVILRCVPISNHLYFYWYRQILGQKVEFLVSFYNNEISEKSEIFDDQFSVERPDGSNFTLKIRSTKLEDSAMYFCASIPRGSYEQYFGPGTRLTVT.

J is TRBJ1-3 and V is TRBV2; unclear D gene. The CDR3 spans 14 residues. V lost 6 bases to trimming and J lost 0 bases, with 9 bases between them. Germline V CDR1 and CDR2: SNHLY, FYNNEI. CDR3 nucleotides: TGTGCCAGCAGGGTCTACTCCTCTGGAAACACCATATATTTT. Amino acid sequence: CASRVYSSGNTIYF.

This clone came up once. The rearrangement uses TRBV27 and TRBJ2-7, with 10 nucleotides matching TRBD1. Germline V gene sequence: CDR1 MNHEY, CDR2 SMNVEV (reference sequence). This CDR3 is built from 13 residues. Losses at the gene ends were 5 bases for V and 3 bases for J; bases not matched to a gene: 1. This CDR3 is CASSRTGGYEQYF. In DNA form, the CDR3 reads TGTGCCAGCAGTAGGACAGGGGGCTACGAGCAGTACTTC.